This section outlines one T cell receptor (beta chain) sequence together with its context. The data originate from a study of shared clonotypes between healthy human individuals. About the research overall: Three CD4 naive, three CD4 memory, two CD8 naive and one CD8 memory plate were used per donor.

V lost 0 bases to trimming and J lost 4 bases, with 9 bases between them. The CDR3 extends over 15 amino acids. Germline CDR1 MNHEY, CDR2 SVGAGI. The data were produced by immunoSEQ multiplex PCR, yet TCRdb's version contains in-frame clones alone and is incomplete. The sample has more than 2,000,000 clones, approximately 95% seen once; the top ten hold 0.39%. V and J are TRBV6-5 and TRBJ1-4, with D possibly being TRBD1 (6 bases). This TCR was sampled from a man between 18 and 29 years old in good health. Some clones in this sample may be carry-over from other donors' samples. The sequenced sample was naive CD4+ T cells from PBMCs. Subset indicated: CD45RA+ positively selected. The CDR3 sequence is CASSYSEGHNEKLFF. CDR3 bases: TGTGCCAGCAGTTACTCGGAGGGACATAATGAAAAACTGTTTTTT.